The rows below give T cell receptor beta chains drawn from one sample of a study of shared clonotypes between healthy human individuals. Measured with immunoSEQ multiplex PCR; TCRdb has only the in-frame clones, and not every one. Of some 2,500,000 clones in the sample, approximately 93% were seen once. Sequenced: naive CD4+ T cells from PBMCs. These receptor sequences come from a man aged 18 to 29 in good health. Some clones in this sample may be carry-over from other donors' samples. CDR3s include the opening cysteine and the closing phenylalanine or tryptophan. A D gene is named only where the DNA matches it firmly. Size is stated for part of the rows, as once, few or many counts, or as a class when the clone is expanded.

TRBD2	NA	TRBV19	TRBJ2-1	CASSKAELAGVSYNEQFF	TGTGCCAGTAGTAAGGCGGAACTAGCGGGGGTCTCCTACAATGAGCAGTTCTTC
TRBD1	NA	TRBV15	TRBJ2-7	CATSPTRTGARYEQYF	TGTGCCACCAGCCCTACCCGGACAGGGGCAAGGTACGAGCAGTACTTC
NA	NA	TRBV5-1	TRBJ2-2	CASSAGSVSGELFF	TGCGCCAGCAGCGCAGGGTCCGTTTCCGGGGAGCTGTTTTTT
NA	NA	TRBV7-2	TRBJ2-1	CASSRTGDEQFF	TGTGCCAGCAGCCGAACAGGCGATGAGCAGTTCTTC
NA	NA	TRBV27	TRBJ1-1	CASIRTGGTEAFF	TGTGCCAGCATCCGGACTGGGGGCACTGAAGCTTTCTTT
NA	NA	TRBV28	TRBJ1-1	CASSDTGRVNTEAFF	TGTGCCAGCAGCGACACAGGGCGGGTGAACACTGAAGCTTTCTTT
NA	NA	TRBV11-2	TRBJ1-6	CASSLGLPGSPLHF	TGTGCCAGCAGCTTAGGCCTGCCCGGATCACCCCTCCACTTT
TRBD1	NA	TRBV19	TRBJ1-2	CASGTGGSLNYGYTF	TGTGCCAGCGGGACAGGGGGCTCACTAAACTATGGCTACACCTTC
NA	NA	TRBV6-6	TRBJ2-7	CASRNRDASYEQYF	TGTGCCAGCAGGAACCGGGACGCATCCTACGAGCAGTACTTC
NA	once	TRBV29-1	TRBJ2-3	CSVEDRTANTDTQYF	TGCAGCGTTGAAGATCGGACGGCCAACACAGATACGCAGTATTTT
TRBD1	once	TRBV6-6	TRBJ1-1	CASSYLGQGITEAFF	TGTGCCAGCAGTTACTTGGGACAGGGTATCACTGAAGCTTTCTTT
NA	NA	TRBV5-6	TRBJ2-3	CASSLSLLTDTQYF	TGTGCCAGCAGCTTGAGTTTACTTACAGATACGCAGTATTTT
TRBD1	NA	TRBV7-3	TRBJ1-2	CASSFRTGKSNYGYTF	TGTGCCAGCAGCTTCCGGACAGGGAAGTCTAACTATGGCTACACCTTC
TRBD2	NA	TRBV18	TRBJ2-2	CASSPPSRAGGTGELFF	TGTGCCAGCTCACCACCGTCACGAGCGGGAGGTACCGGGGAGCTGTTTTTT
NA	NA	TRBV7-3	TRBJ1-5	CASSSEGNQPQHF	TGTGCCAGCAGCTCGGAGGGCAATCAGCCCCAGCATTTT
NA	NA	TRBV7-9	TRBJ2-1	CASSLGSWRGPIAYNEQFF	TGTGCCAGCAGCTTAGGATCGTGGAGGGGACCCATCGCATACAATGAGCAGTTCTTC
NA	NA	TRBV2	TRBJ2-7	CASKGRRDFSEQYF	TGTGCCAGTAAAGGGCGCAGGGACTTCTCTGAGCAGTACTTC
TRBD2	NA	TRBV15	TRBJ2-7	CATSRGTSPSGYEQYF	TGTGCCACCAGCAGAGGGACTAGCCCCTCGGGGTACGAGCAGTACTTC
NA	NA	TRBV6-1	TRBJ1-2	CASSVIANYGYTF	TGTGCCAGCAGTGTGATAGCTAACTATGGCTACACCTTC
NA	NA	TRBV2	TRBJ2-7	CASRPQLGYEQYF	TGTGCCAGCAGGCCCCAGTTGGGGTACGAGCAGTACTTC
NA	NA	TRBV7-3	TRBJ1-2	CASSPGAGGYTF	TGTGCCAGCAGCCCCGGTGCGGGTGGCTACACCTTC
NA	NA	TRBV9	TRBJ2-6	CASSITIGAGANVLTF	TGTGCCAGCAGCATCACTATTGGGGCTGGGGCCAACGTCCTGACTTTC
NA	NA	TRBV10-2	TRBJ2-1	CASSAAGIEQFF	TGCGCCAGCAGTGCGGCCGGGATTGAGCAGTTCTTC
TRBD2	NA	TRBV11-3	TRBJ2-1	CASSLVSGGYNEQFF	TGTGCCAGCAGCTTAGTGTCGGGGGGATACAATGAGCAGTTCTTC
NA	NA	TRBV5-1	TRBJ1-1	CASSLRREMNTEAFF	TGCGCCAGCAGCTTGAGACGGGAGATGAACACTGAAGCTTTCTTT
TRBD2	NA	TRBV11-3	TRBJ2-1	CASSSSRAGDEQFF	TGTGCCAGCAGCTCGAGTCGTGCGGGGGATGAGCAGTTCTTC
TRBD1	NA	TRBV27	TRBJ1-2	CASTRDRGNYGYTF	TGTGCCAGCACCCGAGACAGGGGAAACTATGGCTACACCTTC
NA	NA	TRBV6-1	TRBJ2-1	CASSRQVSSYNEQFF	TGTGCCAGCAGCCGACAGGTTAGCTCCTACAATGAGCAGTTCTTC
NA	NA	TRBV6-5	TRBJ2-2	CASSYGFGAGELFF	TGTGCCAGCAGTTACGGCTTTGGGGCCGGGGAGCTGTTTTTT
TRBD1	NA	TRBV23-1	TRBJ2-5	CASSKKTGDAQETQYF	TGCGCCAGCAGCAAAAAAACAGGGGACGCACAAGAGACCCAGTACTTC
NA	NA	TRBV29-1	TRBJ1-1	CSVAGRVSGEAFF	TGCAGCGTTGCGGGCAGGGTAAGTGGGGAAGCTTTCTTT
NA	NA	TRBV7-3	TRBJ2-6	CASSPTGSHSGANVLTF	TGTGCCAGCAGCCCCACAGGATCCCACTCTGGGGCCAACGTCCTGACTTTC
TRBD2	NA	TRBV10-3	TRBJ2-3	CAISLTSVGPDTQYF	TGTGCCATCAGCCTAACTAGCGTGGGCCCAGATACGCAGTATTTT
TRBD2	NA	TRBV19	TRBJ2-5	CASSIGLAGGTQYF	TGTGCCAGTAGTATAGGGCTAGCGGGAGGGACCCAGTACTTC
NA	NA	TRBV28	TRBJ2-1	CASSPFPGLASRDEQFF	TGTGCCAGCAGCCCCTTCCCCGGACTTGCGAGTCGGGATGAGCAGTTCTTC
TRBD1	NA	TRBV6-6	TRBJ1-2	CASTNRQGATGYTF	TGTGCCAGCACCAACAGGCAGGGGGCGACCGGCTACACCTTC
NA	NA	TRBV9	TRBJ1-1	CASSATGRNWDEAFF	TGTGCCAGCAGCGCCACCGGGAGGAATTGGGATGAAGCTTTCTTT
NA	once	TRBV6-5	TRBJ2-3	CASSYRRGTDTQYF	TGTGCCAGCAGTTACCGGAGGGGCACAGATACGCAGTATTTT
NA	NA	TRBV4-1	TRBJ2-7	CASSQGSSRGQNPWSNEQYF	TGCGCCAGCAGCCAAGGTAGCTCAAGGGGTCAAAACCCTTGGAGCAACGAGCAGTACTTC
NA	NA	TRBV7-8	TRBJ2-7	CASSLGPRRGRDEQYF	TGTGCCAGCAGCTTAGGACCGCGCAGAGGCCGGGACGAGCAGTACTTC
NA	NA	TRBV25-1	TRBJ1-2	CASRAGVGGYGYTF	TGTGCCAGCAGGGCAGGGGTCGGGGGCTATGGCTACACCTTC
TRBD1	once	TRBV5-4	TRBJ1-3	CASSPDRAGNTIYF	TGTGCCAGCAGCCCGGACAGGGCTGGAAACACCATATATTTT
TRBD2	NA	TRBV7-3	TRBJ2-3	CASSPSWASGSPDTQYF	TGTGCCAGCAGCCCTTCTTGGGCTAGCGGGAGTCCAGATACGCAGTATTTT
NA	NA	TRBV7-3	TRBJ2-3	CASSLRPYTDTQYF	TGTGCCAGCAGCTTAAGGCCCTACACAGATACGCAGTATTTT
NA	NA	TRBV28	TRBJ2-5	CASSFGGKETQYF	TGTGCCAGCAGTTTCGGAGGGAAGGAGACCCAGTACTTC
NA	NA	TRBV5-1	TRBJ1-2	CASSLVFDSNYGYTF	TGCGCCAGCAGCTTGGTTTTTGATTCTAACTATGGCTACACCTTC
TRBD1	once	TRBV6-5	TRBJ1-4	CASSRGQGLDKVF	TGTGCCAGCAGCAGGGGACAGGGCCTTGATAAGGTTTTT
NA	NA	TRBV6-5	TRBJ1-6	CASRNLYSPLHF	TGTGCCAGCCGAAACTTATATTCACCCCTCCACTTT
NA	NA	TRBV10-3	TRBJ1-2	CAISESRGYGYTF	TGTGCCATCAGTGAGTCTCGCGGCTATGGCTACACCTTC
TRBD1	NA	TRBV10-3	TRBJ1-1	CAISPRGLDTEAFF	TGTGCCATCAGTCCTAGGGGGCTTGACACTGAAGCTTTCTTT
TRBD2	NA	TRBV7-9	TRBJ2-7	CASSFTSGSNEQYF	TGTGCCAGCAGCTTCACTAGCGGGAGCAACGAGCAGTACTTC
TRBD2	NA	TRBV9	TRBJ2-1	CASSEGGSSYNEQFF	TGTGCCAGCAGCGAGGGCGGGAGCTCCTACAATGAGCAGTTCTTC
NA	NA	TRBV7-9	TRBJ1-1	CATAVTVNTEAFF	TGTGCCACCGCAGTGACAGTGAACACTGAAGCTTTCTTT